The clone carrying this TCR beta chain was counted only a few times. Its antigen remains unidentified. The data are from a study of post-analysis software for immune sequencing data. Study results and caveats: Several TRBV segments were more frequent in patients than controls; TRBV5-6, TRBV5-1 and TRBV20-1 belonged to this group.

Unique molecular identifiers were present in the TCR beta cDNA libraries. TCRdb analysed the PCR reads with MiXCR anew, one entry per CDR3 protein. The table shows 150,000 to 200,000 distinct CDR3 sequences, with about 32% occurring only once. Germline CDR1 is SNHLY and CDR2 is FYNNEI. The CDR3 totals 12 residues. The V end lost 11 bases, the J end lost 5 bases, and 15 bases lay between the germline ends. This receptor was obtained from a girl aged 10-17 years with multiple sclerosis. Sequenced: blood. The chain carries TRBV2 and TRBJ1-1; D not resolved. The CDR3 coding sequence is TGTGCCGGCTCCTGGGTGAGGACTGAAGCTTTCTTT. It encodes CAGSWVRTEAFF.